This is a list of T cell receptor beta chains from one sample in a study of cytomegalovirus exposure and HLA in healthy donors. TCRdb's table, derived via immunoSEQ multiplex PCR, lists solely in-frame clones and lacks some. The sample includes around 130,000 clones, 75% of them seen just once. Sequencing was done on a sample of PBMCs. The receptors shown here come from a young man in good health and CMV-seronegative. Both conserved end residues are part of each CDR3. Fields, in order: clone size, D gene, CDR3 length, V gene, J gene, CDR3 protein, CDR3 DNA. The D gene is left open where the match is weak. A clone size is listed for some rows: how often the clone was seen (once, few, many), or a class if it is expanded.

abundance: NA; d_gene: TRBD2; len: 13; v_gene: TRBV30; j_gene: TRBJ2-7; CDR3aa: CARSGSSSYEQYF; CDR3nt: TGTGCCCGGAGCGGGAGTAGTTCCTACGAGCAGTACTTC
abundance: NA; d_gene: NA; len: 15; v_gene: TRBV7-9; j_gene: TRBJ2-2; CDR3aa: CASADFPAKPGELFF; CDR3nt: TGTGCCAGCGCGGACTTCCCGGCGAAGCCCGGGGAGCTGTTTTTT
abundance: NA; d_gene: NA; len: 14; v_gene: TRBV7-2; j_gene: TRBJ1-4; CDR3aa: CASSLGARGEKLFF; CDR3nt: TGTGCCAGCAGCTTAGGGGCGCGGGGTGAAAAACTGTTTTTT
abundance: NA; d_gene: TRBD2; len: 15; v_gene: TRBV29-1; j_gene: TRBJ2-3; CDR3aa: CSVVERGTTGDTQYF; CDR3nt: TGCAGCGTTGTCGAGCGGGGGACAACAGGGGATACGCAGTATTTT
abundance: NA; d_gene: NA; len: 14; v_gene: TRBV30; j_gene: TRBJ1-4; CDR3aa: CAWSVTGNNEKLFF; CDR3nt: TGTGCCTGGAGTGTAACCGGGAATAATGAAAAACTGTTTTTT
abundance: NA; d_gene: NA; len: 15; v_gene: TRBV27; j_gene: TRBJ1-6; CDR3aa: CASSLEDTGNSPLHF; CDR3nt: TGTGCCAGCAGTTTAGAGGATACTGGAAATTCACCCCTCCACTTT
abundance: NA; d_gene: NA; len: 13; v_gene: TRBV29-1; j_gene: TRBJ2-3; CDR3aa: CSGCRDLTDTQYF; CDR3nt: TGCAGCGGCTGCCGAGATTTAACAGATACGCAGTATTTT
abundance: few; d_gene: NA; len: 16; v_gene: TRBV9; j_gene: TRBJ1-4; CDR3aa: CASSPRGGVFGEKLFF; CDR3nt: TGTGCCAGCAGCCCAAGGGGTGGGGTGTTTGGAGAAAAACTGTTTTTT
abundance: NA; d_gene: NA; len: 16; v_gene: TRBV29-1; j_gene: TRBJ2-3; CDR3aa: CSVEFYSLGGTDTQYF; CDR3nt: TGCAGCGTTGAATTCTACAGCCTCGGCGGCACAGATACGCAGTATTTT
abundance: NA; d_gene: NA; len: 15; v_gene: TRBV19; j_gene: TRBJ2-1; CDR3aa: CATEEGTGRTREQFF; CDR3nt: TGTGCCACGGAGGAGGGAACCGGGCGAACTCGAGAGCAGTTCTTC
abundance: NA; d_gene: TRBD1; len: 11; v_gene: TRBV29-1; j_gene: TRBJ2-5; CDR3aa: CSGGQQETQYF; CDR3nt: TGCAGCGGGGGACAGCAAGAGACCCAGTACTTC
abundance: NA; d_gene: TRBD1; len: 16; v_gene: TRBV18; j_gene: TRBJ1-2; CDR3aa: CASSPRPGQGYYGYTF; CDR3nt: TGTGCCAGCTCACCCCGGCCGGGACAGGGGTACTATGGCTACACCTTC
abundance: NA; d_gene: TRBD1; len: 15; v_gene: TRBV5-1; j_gene: TRBJ2-5; CDR3aa: CASSSRTGWEKTQYF; CDR3nt: TGCGCCAGCAGCTCACGGACAGGGTGGGAGAAGACCCAGTACTTC
abundance: NA; d_gene: NA; len: 17; v_gene: TRBV7-9; j_gene: TRBJ1-1; CDR3aa: CASSLVGVKMRNTEAFF; CDR3nt: TGTGCCAGCAGCTTAGTAGGGGTCAAAATGAGGAACACTGAAGCTTTCTTT
abundance: NA; d_gene: TRBD1; len: 15; v_gene: TRBV18; j_gene: TRBJ2-7; CDR3aa: CASSPRDRVSYEQYF; CDR3nt: TGTGCCAGCTCCCCGAGGGACAGGGTTAGTTACGAGCAGTACTTC
abundance: NA; d_gene: NA; len: 14; v_gene: TRBV27; j_gene: TRBJ2-3; CDR3aa: CASSLWVSGDTQYF; CDR3nt: TGTGCCAGCAGTTTATGGGTTAGCGGAGATACGCAGTATTTT
abundance: NA; d_gene: NA; len: 16; v_gene: TRBV7-9; j_gene: TRBJ1-4; CDR3aa: CASSRWTTATNEKLFF; CDR3nt: TGTGCCAGCAGCCGGTGGACAACTGCAACTAATGAAAAACTGTTTTTT
abundance: NA; d_gene: NA; len: 14; v_gene: TRBV4-1; j_gene: TRBJ1-5; CDR3aa: CASSQEQGPQPQHF; CDR3nt: TGCGCCAGCAGCCAAGAACAGGGCCCTCAGCCCCAGCATTTT
abundance: many; d_gene: TRBD2; len: 16; v_gene: TRBV7-2; j_gene: TRBJ2-5; CDR3aa: CASSLSSAGGQETQYF; CDR3nt: TGTGCCAGCAGCTTAAGCTCCGCGGGGGGCCAAGAGACCCAGTACTTC
abundance: few; d_gene: NA; len: 14; v_gene: TRBV27; j_gene: TRBJ2-1; CDR3aa: CASSLGTTDNEQFF; CDR3nt: TGTGCCAGCAGTTTGGGGACAACTGACAATGAGCAGTTCTTC
abundance: NA; d_gene: TRBD2; len: 15; v_gene: TRBV7-2; j_gene: TRBJ2-3; CDR3aa: CASSFSAGGTDTQYF; CDR3nt: TGTGCCAGCAGCTTCTCAGCGGGGGGCACAGATACGCAGTATTTT
abundance: NA; d_gene: TRBD1; len: 16; v_gene: TRBV6-5; j_gene: TRBJ2-3; CDR3aa: CASSYSGTGITDTQYF; CDR3nt: TGTGCCAGCAGTTACTCGGGGACAGGAATCACAGATACGCAGTATTTT
abundance: NA; d_gene: TRBD2; len: 13; v_gene: TRBV19; j_gene: TRBJ2-3; CDR3aa: CASRGEGSDTQYF; CDR3nt: TGTGCCAGTAGGGGGGAGGGTTCAGATACGCAGTATTTT
abundance: few; d_gene: TRBD1; len: 15; v_gene: TRBV30; j_gene: TRBJ2-1; CDR3aa: CACSLPGQGLGEQFF; CDR3nt: TGTGCCTGTTCGTTACCGGGACAGGGACTCGGTGAGCAGTTCTTC
abundance: once; d_gene: TRBD2; len: 17; v_gene: TRBV4-2; j_gene: TRBJ2-5; CDR3aa: CASSPQGLAGDSETQYF; CDR3nt: TGTGCCAGCAGCCCTCAGGGACTAGCGGGAGACTCGGAGACCCAGTACTTC
abundance: NA; d_gene: NA; len: 16; v_gene: TRBV14; j_gene: TRBJ1-3; CDR3aa: CASSQDVQNSGNTIYF; CDR3nt: TGTGCCAGCAGCCAAGATGTACAGAACTCTGGAAACACCATATATTTT